One and the same sample provided the 8 T cell receptor beta chains below, sequenced in a study of vaccination and CD4 T cells after COVID-19. The Oncomine TCR Beta short-read assay sequenced DNA from cultured CD4+ T cells. MiXCR, run by TCRdb on the PCR reads, gives a single entry per CDR3 protein. This table has 15,000 or so distinct CDR3 sequences, around a fifth appearing once. The treatment here: approximately nine-day PBMC culture with coronavirus spike peptide pools or control peptides (ViraFEST assay). The antigens of these receptors remain unknown. The sample in question was CD4+ T cells from blood, cultured in vitro, obtained before SARS-CoV-2 vaccination. Receptors originate from a human donor who received a COVID-19 vaccine.

This clonotype turned up a few times. This rearrangement joins TRBV12-3 or TRBV12-4 to TRBJ1-2, with unresolved D. V dropped 3 bases and J dropped 4 bases, with 9 bases sitting between them. The CDR3 consists of 13 residues. The DNA for the CDR3 is TGTGCCAGCAGTTTTGAGGGAGTCTATGGCTACACCTTC. Encoded protein: CASSFEGVYGYTF.

This chain connects TRBV5-4 to TRBJ2-2; the D gene is possibly TRBD2 (6 bases). Germline V gene lookup returns CDR1 SGHNT and CDR2 YYREEE (reference sequence). The CDR3 is 17 residues long. V dropped 4 bases and J dropped 1 base, with 17 bases sitting between them. DNA of the CDR3: TGTGCCAGCAGCCATTGGAGGCGGCGGGGGAACACCGGGGAGCTGTTTTTT. Encoded protein: CASSHWRRRGNTGELFF.

This clonotype was counted only a few times. The genes are TRBV7-2 and TRBJ2-7; D may be TRBD2 (5 bases). The CDR3 has 13 amino acids. The V gene lost 6 bases and the J gene lost 4 bases, with 13 bases spanning the gap. CDR1 and CDR2 from the germline V gene are SGHTA and FQGNSA. CDR3 sequence reads: CASRRGRGYEQYF. The CDR3 region has the DNA TGTGCCAGCAGACGAGGACGGGGATACGAGCAGTACTTC.

V gene TRBV15 combines with J gene TRBJ1-4; no definite D call. With 0 bases removed from V and 6 bases from J, the gap between germline ends came to 8 bases. The CDR3 loop spans 14 amino acids. Germline V gene sequence: CDR1 LNHNV, CDR2 YYDKDF (reference sequence). CDR3 bases: TGTGCCACCAGCAGAGATTTTAGGGATGAAAAACTGTTTTTT. Amino acid sequence: CATSRDFRDEKLFF.

The rearrangement joins TRBV12-3 or TRBV12-4 to TRBJ1-5, with D hard to call. The CDR3 covers 13 residues. V gave up 3 bases and J gave up 5 bases, with 8 bases separating them. CDR3 loop: CASSLDGYQPQHF. The CDR3 bases are TGTGCCAGCAGTTTGGACGGGTATCAGCCCCAGCATTTT.

Only a few counts were recorded for this clonotype. The chain carries TRBV11-2 and TRBJ1-1, with D maybe TRBD1 (5 bases). Per the germline V gene, CDR1 is SGHAT and CDR2 is FQNNGV. Trimming stripped 4 bases from V and 1 base from J, with 7 bases between. The CDR3 is made up of 13 amino acids. The CDR3 DNA sequence: TGTGCCAGCAGCTCAGACAGGAACACTGAAGCTTTCTTT. Its translation is CASSSDRNTEAFF.

This clonotype occurred a few times. This chain uses TRBV20-1 with TRBJ2-7; possible D gene TRBD2, 7 bases. The germline V and J ends were trimmed by 6 bases and 3 bases, with 18 bases remaining between them. CDR3 length equals 14 residues. Germline values: CDR1 DFQATT, CDR2 SNEGSKA (reference sequence). CDR3 in DNA: TGCAGTGCCGAAGGGGGAGCGGGGCACTACGAGCAGTACTTC. This sequence encodes CSAEGGAGHYEQYF.

The chain links TRBV7-9 to TRBJ1-2; D not certain. The CDR3 has 13 residues. Germline CDR1 reads SEHNR; CDR2 reads FQNEAQ (reference sequence). Deletions cut 3 bases from V and 5 bases from J, with 10 bases between. CDR3: CASSLSLRYGYTF. CDR3 bases: TGTGCCAGCAGCTTGTCCCTGAGGTATGGCTACACCTTC. The whole variable domain, remainder taken from reference TRBV7-9 and TRBJ1-2, is DTGVSQNPRHKITKRGQNVTFRCDPISEHNRLYWYRQTLGQGPEFLTYFQNEAQLEKSRLLSDRFSAERPKGSFSTLEIQRTEQGDSAMYLCASSLSLRYGYTFGSGTRLTVV.